A single count supports the clone carrying this T cell receptor beta chain. Its specificity is unknown. Germline V gives CDR1 MDHEN, CDR2 SYDVKM. With V trimmed by 5 bases and J by 2 bases, 6 bases remained unmatched. CDR3 size: 15 residues. This sample is part of a study of T cell responses to AZD1222 COVID-19 vaccine. Study-level points and caveats: Seropositive AZD1222 recipients at baseline numbered only 5 or 6.

Clones were read by immunoSEQ multiplex PCR, and TCRdb kept only the in-frame ones, dropping some. This table holds more than 65,000 clones, about 90% found once. This clonotype was sampled from an adult in good health. Specimen: peripheral blood, collected on day 0 of AZD1222 vaccination. V and J are TRBV28 and TRBJ2-7, with 10 bases aligning to TRBD1. The CDR3 nucleotides read TGTGCCAGCAGTCCGACAGGGGGCTCGACCTACGAGCAGTACTTC. Translation gives CASSPTGGSTYEQYF.